A single sample is the source of the 27 T cell receptor beta chains below, sequenced in a study of T cell repertoires in cytomegalovirus infection. No antigen is known for these receptors. TCRdb called the reads again in MiXCR, with one record for every CDR3 protein. The data hold 450,000 to 600,000 distinct CDR3 sequences, with around 30% observed a single time. This specimen was cultured PBMCs, taken from culture after CMV antigen stimulation. These receptors were collected from a human donor in good health (CMV status not recorded). Some clones in this sample may be carry-over from other donors' samples.

This clonotype has at least ten counts. V and J are TRBV11-3 and TRBJ1-1; no firm D call. V was shortened by 2 bases and J by 1 base, with 17 bases between the two germline ends. CDR1 is SGHNT and CDR2 is YENEEA in the germline V gene. CDR3 length: 17 residues. CDR3 bases: TGTGCCAGCAGCTTATATAAGTGGCGACAACCGAACACTGAAGCTTTCTTT. This encodes CASSLYKWRQPNTEAFF.

The chain is built from TRBV28 and TRBJ2-7; 7 positions agree with TRBD2. The CDR3 covers 15 residues. With 2 bases clipped from V and 5 bases from J, the junction kept 9 bases outside the gene matches. The germline V gene has CDR1 MDHEN and CDR2 SYDVKM. CDR3 region: CASSLIWREHHEQYF. CDR3 nucleotides: TGTGCCAGCAGTTTAATCTGGCGGGAGCACCACGAGCAGTACTTC.

This clonotype was detected a few times. The junction and the germline gene differ at one end; a read error may be behind it. This rearrangement joins TRBV7-7 to TRBJ2-1; 9 positions match TRBD2. From germline, CDR1 is SSHAT and CDR2 FNYEAQ (reference sequence). The CDR3 length is 16 residues. DNA for the CDR3: TGTGCTAGCAGCTTAGAGCCAGCGGGAGGAGGTAATGAGCAGTTCTTC. Translation: CASSLEPAGGGNEQFF.

This clonotype was seen a few times. The V gene is TRBV12-3 or TRBV12-4, the J gene TRBJ2-2; the D is unclear. The CDR3 is 11 residues long. Trimming stripped 7 bases from V and 1 base from J, with 1 base between. The CDR3 sequence: CASKNTGELFF. For the CDR3, the DNA is TGTGCCAGCAAGAACACCGGGGAGCTGTTTTTT.

This clonotype was counted only a few times. This chain connects TRBV6-1 to TRBJ2-3; 7 nucleotides align to TRBD2. V dropped 6 bases and J dropped 0; count of bases not matched to a gene: 6. The CDR3 loop spans 15 amino acids. Germline loops: CDR1 MNHNS, CDR2 SASEGT. The CDR3 region has the DNA TGTGCCAGCAGACACCTAGCGGAGAGCACAGATACGCAGTATTTT. It translates to CASRHLAESTDTQYF.

In its sample, this clonotype was seen a few times. The rearrangement uses TRBV7-2 and TRBJ2-3, with TRBD1 as a possible D gene (6 bases). The germline gives CDR1 SGHTA, CDR2 FQGNSA. This CDR3 spans 16 amino acids. The V gene lost 0 bases and the J gene lost 4 bases, with 14 bases spanning the gap. The CDR3 nucleotides are TGTGCCAGCAGCTTAGCAGGGGGAGCTTTCGCAGATACGCAGTATTTT. Its translation: CASSLAGGAFADTQYF.

V and J are TRBV24-1 and TRBJ2-2, with D tentatively TRBD1 or TRBD2 (6 bases each). Between the trimmed V and J ends, which lost 3 bases and 7 bases, there was a span of 23 bases. CDR1 is KGHDR, CDR2 SFDVKD, per germline. CDR3 length: 18 amino acids. CDR3 in amino acids: CATSDPLGGREKGGELFF. The DNA for the CDR3 is TGTGCCACCAGTGATCCCCTTGGGGGGCGCGAGAAGGGCGGGGAGCTGTTTTTT.

The gene calls are TRBV6-6 and TRBJ1-5; 7 bases match TRBD1. After removal of 2 bases from V and 7 bases from J, the junction contained 2 bases not matched to a gene. CDR1 and CDR2 (germline): MNHNY, SVGAGI (reference sequence). This CDR3 region has 13 residues. The CDR3 loop reads CASSYGDRQPQHF. As DNA, the CDR3 is TGTGCCAGCAGTTACGGGGACAGACAGCCCCAGCATTTT.

CDR3 nucleotide sequence: TGTGCCAGCAGCTCCTTGACAGGGCCCAATGAGCAGTTCTTC. As protein: CASSSLTGPNEQFF. The rearrangement links TRBV7-2 to TRBJ2-1, with 7 bases fitting TRBD1. Trimming cost V 4 bases and J 6 bases; bases outside gene matches: 6. Germline V lookup: CDR1 SGHTA, CDR2 FQGNSA. CDR3 length equals 14 residues.

This chain joins TRBV7-2 and TRBJ1-5; D is undetermined. Looked up from germline, CDR1 is SGHTA and CDR2 is FQGNSA. V shed 1 base and J shed 9 bases, with 7 bases lying between them. CDR3 length: 12 residues. CDR3: CASSLEIGPQHF. The CDR3 nucleotides are TGTGCCAGCAGCTTAGAAATAGGGCCCCAGCATTTT.

The rearrangement uses TRBV10-2 and TRBJ1-1; 10 bases align to TRBD1. J lost 3 bases, V lost 0 bases, and 13 bases had no gene match. Germline V gives CDR1 WSHSY, CDR2 SAAADI. CDR3 length: 19 amino acids. The CDR3 protein is CASSESFGDRGLYDTEAFF. The CDR3 DNA follows: TGCGCCAGCAGTGAGTCGTTTGGGGACAGGGGCTTGTACGACACTGAAGCTTTCTTT.

This clonotype was counted only a few times. This chain links TRBV6-1 with TRBJ2-2, with D possibly TRBD2 on 6 matching bases. This CDR3 is 15 amino acids long. Trimming removed 7 bases from V and 2 bases from J, with 14 bases in between. Germline V CDR1 and CDR2: MNHNS, SASEGT. The CDR3 DNA reads as TGTGCCAGCACTGTATTGGGGGGTAACACCGGGGAGCTGTTTTTT. Amino acid sequence: CASTVLGGNTGELFF.

This rearrangement joins TRBV11-2 to TRBJ2-3; tentatively, D is TRBD2 (5 bases). V gave up 0 bases and J gave up 2 bases, with 15 bases separating them. CDR3 length: 17 residues. Germline lookup yields CDR1 SGHAT and CDR2 FQNNGV. Written as DNA, the CDR3 is TGTGCCAGCAGCTTAGAAGTCGGGGTGGAGGTCACAGATACGCAGTATTTT. Translated, it gives CASSLEVGVEVTDTQYF.

This chain uses TRBV28 with TRBJ2-7; 7 bases agree with TRBD1. This CDR3 contains 13 residues. With 6 bases clipped from V and 6 bases from J, the junction kept 8 bases outside the gene matches. Germline V gene lookup returns CDR1 MDHEN and CDR2 SYDVKM. The CDR3 coding sequence is TGTGCCAGCAGACCGACAGGGTTGGGCGAGCAGTACTTC. This gives the protein CASRPTGLGEQYF.

This clonotype appeared many times. Here the CDR3 DNA reads TGTGCCAGCAGCTCCCGCCAGACTAGCGGGAGTGGGGGGCAGTTCTTC. It specifies CASSSRQTSGSGGQFF. The genes are TRBV7-2 and TRBJ2-1, with 12 nucleotides matching TRBD2. The J segment lost 12 bases and the V segment lost 4 bases, leaving 13 bases of the junction unmatched. The CDR3 has 16 residues. The germline V gene has CDR1 SGHTA and CDR2 FQGNSA. Complete variable domain (other parts from reference TRBV7-2 and TRBJ2-1): GAGVSQSPSNKVTEKGKDVELRCDPISGHTALYWYRQSLGQGLEFLIYFQGNSAPDKSGLPSDRFSAERTGGSVSTLTIQRTQQEDSAVYLCASSSRQTSGSGGQFFGPGTRLTVL.

V and J are TRBV7-2 and TRBJ1-1, with D possibly TRBD1 on 6 matching bases. V was trimmed by 4 bases and J by 4 bases, leaving 7 bases between them. The CDR3 contains 12 residues. Per the germline V gene, CDR1 is SGHTA and CDR2 is FQGNSA. The chain's CDR3 is CASSSGATEAFF. The CDR3 bases are TGTGCCAGCAGCTCAGGGGCCACTGAAGCTTTCTTT.

The chain has TRBV4-3 and TRBJ1-4; D ambiguous. The CDR3 has 16 amino acids. V was cut by 0 bases and J by 8 bases, with 16 bases left in between. Germline CDR1 LGHNA, CDR2 YSLEER. CDR3 nucleotides: TGCGCCAGCAGCCAAGATCAGAGGGTTCGGTCCGAAAAACTGTTTTTT. Protein product: CASSQDQRVRSEKLFF.

The rearrangement joins TRBV7-2 to TRBJ2-1; the match to TRBD2 covers 8 bases. V was pared by 3 bases and J by 1 base, with 8 bases of the junction left unmatched. Germline V gene data show CDR1 as SGHTA and CDR2 as FQGNSA. The CDR3 contains 17 residues. The CDR3 bases are TGTGCCAGCAGCTTCCGAGGGAGCGGGAGATCCTACAATGAGCAGTTCTTC. Protein product: CASSFRGSGRSYNEQFF.

The chain joins TRBV11-2 to TRBJ2-1; D remains ambiguous. Germline V gene sequence: CDR1 SGHAT, CDR2 FQNNGV. This CDR3 spans 15 amino acids. V gave up 0 bases and J gave up 2 bases, with 8 bases separating them. The CDR3 here is CASSLDPTTYNEQFF. As DNA, the CDR3 is TGTGCCAGCAGCTTAGATCCCACGACCTACAATGAGCAGTTCTTC.

There are a few counts of this clonotype. The chain recombines TRBV28 with TRBJ2-1; 13 bases line up with TRBD2. The CDR3 sequence is 17 residues long. Per the germline V gene, CDR1 is MDHEN and CDR2 is SYDVKM. V shed 2 bases, J shed 9 bases, and the junction held 10 bases outside the gene matches. CDR3 bases: TGTGCCAGCAGTTTAAGCCTCACTAGCGGGAGGGCGGGTGAGCAGTTCTTC. This encodes CASSLSLTSGRAGEQFF.

This chain uses TRBV6-2 or TRBV6-3 with TRBJ2-1; TRBD2 agrees at 9 bases. This CDR3 is built from 15 residues. V gave up 0 bases and J gave up 7 bases; unmatched junction bases: 4. Per germline, CDR1 MNHEY and CDR2 SVGEGT. The CDR3 here is CASSYSSGSWNEQFF. The CDR3, as DNA: TGTGCCAGCAGTTACTCTAGCGGGAGTTGGAATGAGCAGTTCTTC.

This clonotype has only a few counts. This chain joins TRBV4-1 and TRBJ2-5; 7 bases are a match to TRBD1. Trimming removed 1 base from V and 2 bases from J; junction bases left unmatched: 4. CDR3 length equals 15 residues. Germline lookup yields CDR1 MGHRA and CDR2 YSYEKL. CDR3 coding DNA: TGCGCCAGCAGCCAAGGACAGGGAGTGCAAGAGACCCAGTACTTC. It yields the protein CASSQGQGVQETQYF.

The chain is built from TRBV11-2 and TRBJ1-6, with a possible D match to TRBD1 (5 bases). V lost 1 base and J lost 9, with 19 bases in between. Germline V gene sequence: CDR1 SGHAT, CDR2 FQNNGV. CDR3 size: 17 residues. The CDR3 DNA reads as TGTGCCAGCAGCTTAGGGCAGGGTGAGAGGTCTTCTTCACCCCTCCACTTT. Protein: CASSLGQGERSSSPLHF. The full variable domain, completed using reference TRBV11-2 and TRBJ1-6, is EAGVAQSPRYKIIEKRQSVAFWCNPISGHATLYWYQQILGQGPKLLIQFQNNGVVDDSQLPKDRFSAERLKGVDSTLKIQPAKLEDSAVYLCASSLGQGERSSSPLHFGNGTRLTVT.

J is TRBJ2-2 and V is TRBV10-3, with 7 bases fitting TRBD2. With V trimmed by 0 bases and J by 7 bases, 11 bases remained unmatched. The CDR3 loop spans 17 amino acids. CDR1 and CDR2 (germline): ENHRY, SYGVKD. The DNA of the CDR3 is TGTGCCATCAGTGAGTCCGAAGGGCTAGCGGAGCGCGGGGAGCTGTTTTTT. Its translation: CAISESEGLAERGELFF.

This clonotype was observed a few times. CDR3 DNA sequence: TGTGCCAGCAGCTTAGGACAGGGTAGGGGAAGTTCACCCCTCCACTTT. Amino acids: CASSLGQGRGSSPLHF. The gene calls are TRBV7-2 and TRBJ1-6; 7 bases match TRBD1. The J segment lost 9 bases and the V segment lost 1 base, leaving 9 bases of the junction unmatched. CDR3 size: 16 residues. Germline V gene data show CDR1 as SGHTA and CDR2 as FQGNSA.

This clonotype showed up many times. This chain connects TRBV7-2 to TRBJ2-5, with 10 bases aligning to TRBD1. Germline values: CDR1 SGHTA, CDR2 FQGNSA. CDR3 size: 14 residues. V gave up 3 bases and J gave up 3 bases; unmatched junction bases: 1. CDR3 sequence: CASSFGQGEETQYF. DNA for the CDR3: TGTGCCAGCAGCTTTGGACAGGGGGAAGAGACCCAGTACTTC.

This clonotype came up a few times. This rearrangement joins TRBV7-8 to TRBJ2-3; D might be TRBD2 (5 bases). CDR1 is SGHVS and CDR2 is FQNEAQ in the germline V gene. This CDR3 has 13 amino acids. The V end was cut by 0 bases, the J end by 7 bases, with 8 bases between. As DNA, the CDR3 is TGTGCCAGCAGCTTAGCTGCGACTAATACGCAGTATTTT. As protein: CASSLAATNTQYF.